The T cell receptor (beta chain) described here comes from a study of CD8 T cells in Susac syndrome. Sequencing of TCR beta was undertaken in CD8+ and CD4+ T cells derived from blood. Relapsing-remitting disease, either stable or active, was present in the multiple sclerosis controls, who were treatment-naive patients. The CD8+ and CD4+ T cells were negatively isolated, with the TEMRA cells enriched by FACS. The CDR3 loop spans 18 amino acids. In germline, CDR1 is SGHRS, CDR2 YFSETQ. With 0 bases removed from V and 2 bases from J, the gap between germline ends came to 17 bases. RNA was extracted with the RNeasy kit, and a quantity of roughly 0.5 to 1 ug was reverse transcribed using random hexamers. The method of amplification for TCR beta CDR3 was immunoSEQ multiplex PCR, covering 54 Vbeta and 13 Jbeta. TCRdb analysed the immunoSEQ multiplex PCR reads with MiXCR anew, one entry per CDR3 protein. Of 200,000 to 300,000 distinct CDR3 sequences in the sample, approximately 92% were seen once.

This sequence originates from a human donor with multiple sclerosis. The sequencing sample was made of CD4+ T cells from PBMCs. V is TRBV5-1 and J is TRBJ2-2; no definite D call. The CDR3 region has the DNA TGCGCCAGCAGCTTGGCCTTTCGAGGCAGCCGAAACACCGGGGAGCTGTTTTTT. This sequence encodes CASSLAFRGSRNTGELFF.